Listed below are T cell receptor beta chains from one sample, sequenced in a study of blood T cells in healthy people across ages. TCRdb called the 5' RACE reads again in MiXCR, with one record for every CDR3 protein. Of 730,000 or so distinct CDR3 sequences in the sample, 35% to 45% are singletons; the top ten hold around 20%. The sample consisted of blood. The receptor source for this set is a woman between 55 and 75 years old in good health. CDR3s include the opening cysteine and the closing phenylalanine or tryptophan. The D gene is left open where the match is weak. Where a row states a size, it is once, few, many or the class of an expanded clone; other rows omit it.

abundance: NA; v_gene: TRBV2; j_gene: TRBJ2-2; d_gene: NA; CDR3aa: CASRETAAGELFF; CDR3nt: TGTGCCAGCAGGGAAACAGCTGCCGGGGAGCTGTTTTTT
abundance: NA; v_gene: TRBV3-1; j_gene: TRBJ1-1; d_gene: NA; CDR3aa: CASSQPTQGSEAFF; CDR3nt: TGTGCCAGCAGCCAGCCCACACAGGGTTCTGAAGCTTTCTTT
abundance: few; v_gene: TRBV7-7; j_gene: TRBJ2-3; d_gene: NA; CDR3aa: CASSLDFIDTQYF; CDR3nt: TGTGCCAGCAGCTTGGATTTCATAGATACGCAGTATTTT
abundance: few; v_gene: TRBV2; j_gene: TRBJ1-1; d_gene: TRBD1; CDR3aa: CASREKTGLNTEAFF; CDR3nt: TGTGCCAGCAGAGAGAAGACAGGGTTGAACACTGAAGCTTTCTTT
abundance: NA; v_gene: TRBV2; j_gene: TRBJ1-1; d_gene: NA; CDR3aa: CASKIGGLNAEAFF; CDR3nt: TGTGCCAGCAAAATCGGGGGACTGAACGCTGAAGCTTTCTTT
abundance: NA; v_gene: TRBV9; j_gene: TRBJ2-1; d_gene: NA; CDR3aa: CASSVVGMDGGRGNEQFF; CDR3nt: TGTGCCAGCAGCGTAGTTGGAATGGACGGGGGAAGGGGAAATGAGCAGTTCTTC
abundance: many; v_gene: TRBV6-5; j_gene: TRBJ1-2; d_gene: NA; CDR3aa: CASRDGIYGYTF; CDR3nt: TGTGCCAGCAGGGACGGGATCTATGGCTACACCTTC
abundance: once; v_gene: TRBV2; j_gene: TRBJ2-5; d_gene: NA; CDR3aa: CASSADPVTTQYF; CDR3nt: TGTGCCAGCAGTGCGGACCCCGTCACGACCCAGTACTTC
abundance: NA; v_gene: TRBV11-2; j_gene: TRBJ2-3; d_gene: NA; CDR3aa: CASSLEVVTDTQYF; CDR3nt: TGTGCCAGCAGCTTAGAGGTAGTCACAGATACGCAGTATTTT
abundance: many; v_gene: TRBV7-2; j_gene: TRBJ2-1; d_gene: NA; CDR3aa: CASSLQGEMYNEQFF; CDR3nt: TGTGCCAGCAGCTTACAAGGCGAGATGTACAATGAGCAGTTCTTC
abundance: once; v_gene: TRBV5-1; j_gene: TRBJ2-3; d_gene: NA; CDR3aa: CASSSGQVTDTQYF; CDR3nt: TGCGCCAGCAGCTCCGGGCAAGTCACAGATACGCAGTATTTT
abundance: few; v_gene: TRBV11-2; j_gene: TRBJ2-1; d_gene: TRBD1; CDR3aa: CASTFRQGVLYNEQFF; CDR3nt: TGTGCCAGCACATTCCGACAGGGAGTTTTGTACAATGAGCAGTTCTTC
abundance: NA; v_gene: TRBV7-2; j_gene: TRBJ2-7; d_gene: TRBD1; CDR3aa: CASSLVRGQGYRVEQYF; CDR3nt: TGTGCCAGCAGCTTAGTCCGGGGACAGGGGTATAGGGTCGAGCAGTACTTC
abundance: NA; v_gene: TRBV10-3; j_gene: TRBJ2-2; d_gene: NA; CDR3aa: CAISDYTGELFF; CDR3nt: TGTGCCATCAGTGATTACACCGGGGAGCTGTTTTTT
abundance: few; v_gene: TRBV3-1; j_gene: TRBJ2-7; d_gene: NA; CDR3aa: CASSNRVHEQYF; CDR3nt: TGTGCCAGCAGCAACCGGGTCCACGAGCAGTACTTC
abundance: NA; v_gene: TRBV28; j_gene: TRBJ2-7; d_gene: TRBD1; CDR3aa: CASSLAGTGYNEQYF; CDR3nt: TGTGCCAGCAGTTTAGCCGGGACAGGGTACAATGAGCAGTACTTC
abundance: NA; v_gene: TRBV4-3; j_gene: TRBJ2-5; d_gene: NA; CDR3aa: CASSQDGGRGETQYF; CDR3nt: TGCGCCAGCAGCCAAGATGGGGGACGGGGAGAGACCCAGTACTTC
abundance: NA; v_gene: TRBV28; j_gene: TRBJ2-5; d_gene: NA; CDR3aa: CASSHTGRKDPQYF; CDR3nt: TGTGCCAGCAGTCATACAGGGCGTAAAGACCCCCAGTACTTC
abundance: many; v_gene: TRBV12-3/TRBV12-4; j_gene: TRBJ2-5; d_gene: NA; CDR3aa: CASSLSPAASMKTQYF; CDR3nt: TGTGCCAGCAGTTTATCACCCGCGGCTAGCATGAAGACCCAGTACTTC
abundance: few; v_gene: TRBV5-1; j_gene: TRBJ1-4; d_gene: NA; CDR3aa: CASSPSGGANEKLFF; CDR3nt: TGCGCCAGCAGCCCCTCCGGTGGAGCTAATGAAAAACTGTTTTTT
abundance: many; v_gene: TRBV12-3/TRBV12-4; j_gene: TRBJ2-7; d_gene: TRBD2; CDR3aa: CASSAPSGRFNEQYF; CDR3nt: TGTGCCAGCAGCGCCCCTAGCGGGAGGTTCAACGAGCAGTACTTC
abundance: few; v_gene: TRBV20-1; j_gene: TRBJ2-7; d_gene: TRBD1; CDR3aa: CSAFGQGNNYEQYF; CDR3nt: TGCAGTGCTTTCGGACAGGGGAACAACTACGAGCAGTACTTC
abundance: NA; v_gene: TRBV5-1; j_gene: TRBJ2-5; d_gene: TRBD2; CDR3aa: CASSVTSGGYNEQYF; CDR3nt: TGCGCCAGCAGCGTGACTAGCGGGGGATATAATGAGCAGTACTTC
abundance: NA; v_gene: TRBV10-3; j_gene: TRBJ1-5; d_gene: NA; CDR3aa: CAITHSNQPQHF; CDR3nt: TGTGCCATCACCCATAGCAATCAGCCCCAGCATTTT
abundance: NA; v_gene: TRBV30; j_gene: TRBJ1-2; d_gene: NA; CDR3aa: CAWSVSEYGYTF; CDR3nt: TGTGCCTGGAGTGTTTCGGAGTATGGCTACACCTTC
abundance: NA; v_gene: TRBV10-1; j_gene: TRBJ2-3; d_gene: NA; CDR3aa: CASSESRVPDTQYF; CDR3nt: TGCGCCAGCAGTGAGTCAAGGGTCCCAGATACGCAGTATTTT
abundance: NA; v_gene: TRBV20-1; j_gene: TRBJ2-1; d_gene: TRBD2; CDR3aa: CSARDLFRSLAGGIGNEQFF; CDR3nt: TGCAGTGCTAGAGATCTCTTTCGAAGTCTAGCGGGAGGAATTGGGAATGAGCAGTTCTTC
abundance: NA; v_gene: TRBV7-3; j_gene: TRBJ2-3; d_gene: TRBD2; CDR3aa: CAGPGTSGGYTDTQYF; CDR3nt: TGTGCCGGTCCCGGGACTAGCGGGGGGTACACAGATACGCAGTATTTT
abundance: NA; v_gene: TRBV5-6; j_gene: TRBJ2-4; d_gene: TRBD2; CDR3aa: CASSSGVSGGVEYF; CDR3nt: TGTGCCAGCAGCTCTGGGGTCTCGGGGGGGGTGGAGTACTTC